This T cell receptor beta chain originates from a study of T cell responses to AZD1222 COVID-19 vaccine. Repertoires were generated with immunoSEQ multiplex PCR, while TCRdb's copy carries only in-frame clones and drops some. The sample records about 89,000 clones, under 95% being singletons. The CDR3 loop spans 14 amino acids. Germline CDR1 and CDR2: LGHNT and FRNRAP. V gave up 7 bases and J gave up 4 bases, with 14 bases separating them. The gene calls are TRBV12-5 and TRBJ1-3; D is possibly TRBD1 (6 bases). The specimen was peripheral blood, collected 28 days after the second AZD1222 dose. This TCR was sampled from an adult who received the AZD1222 COVID-19 vaccine. CDR3 region: CASALGGVGNTIYF. In DNA, the CDR3 is TGTGCTAGTGCCCTAGGGGGGGTCGGAAACACCATATATTTT.